This T cell receptor beta chain was sequenced in a study of beta chain features in type 1 diabetes. A few counts support this clone. The antigen is undetermined. Whole-study findings and limits: There was a possibility that cDNA sequencing over-represented cells with high TCR expression.

Expressed TCRB transcripts were sequenced after all isolated RNA was converted to cDNA. Profiled with immunoSEQ multiplex PCR; TCRdb holds only in-frame clones, not every one. The sample carries fewer than 650,000 clones, roughly 15% recorded once. Per germline, CDR1 LNHNV and CDR2 YYDKDF (reference sequence). Trimming removed 1 base from V and 9 bases from J, with 9 bases in between. There are 12 residues in the CDR3. The clonotype was recovered from a man in his late teens or twenties in good health. The rearrangement links TRBV15 to TRBJ1-2; D uncertain. The specimen was naive CD4+ T cells from blood. CDR3 bases: TGTGCCACCAGCAGAGGCGGACGTAGCTACACCTTC. It specifies CATSRGGRSYTF.